Reported below is one TCR beta chain. This sample was included in a study of T cell changes during pregnancy in multiple sclerosis. CDR1 and CDR2 (germline): SGHRS, YFSETQ. CDR3 length equals 16 residues. After removal of 4 bases from V and 9 bases from J, the junction contained 15 bases not matched to a gene. This table comes from immunoSEQ multiplex PCR, and its TCRdb copy is limited to in-frame clones, with some not included. The sample contains about 70,000 clones, about 94% of which appear only once. The chain employs TRBV5-1 and TRBJ2-1; 8 bases are shared with TRBD2. The source of this sequence is a female donor with multiple sclerosis, enrolled in a pregnancy study. The sample here was peripheral blood, taken in the third trimester of pregnancy. The CDR3 DNA reads as TGCGCCAGCAGCAGATCCGGGACTAGGGGCCTTGGTGAGCAGTTCTTC. It translates to CASSRSGTRGLGEQFF.